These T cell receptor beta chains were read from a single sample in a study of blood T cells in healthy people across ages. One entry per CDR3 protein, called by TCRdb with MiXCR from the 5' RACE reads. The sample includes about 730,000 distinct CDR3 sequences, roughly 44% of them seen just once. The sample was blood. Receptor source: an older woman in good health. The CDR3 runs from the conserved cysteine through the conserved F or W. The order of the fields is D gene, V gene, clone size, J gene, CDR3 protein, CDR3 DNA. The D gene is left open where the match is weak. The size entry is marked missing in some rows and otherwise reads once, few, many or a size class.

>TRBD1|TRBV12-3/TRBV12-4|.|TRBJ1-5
CASSVSWGTVGNQPQHF
TGTGCCAGCAGTGTTTCTTGGGGGACAGTAGGCAATCAGCCCCAGCATTTT
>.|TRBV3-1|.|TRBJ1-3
CASSLPTGNTIYF
TGTGCCAGCAGCCTCCCGACTGGAAACACCATATATTTT
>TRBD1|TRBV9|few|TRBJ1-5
CASSSSRGQVERGQGNQPQHF
TGTGCCAGCAGCTCCAGTAGGGGACAGGTTGAACGTGGACAAGGGAATCAGCCCCAGCATTTT
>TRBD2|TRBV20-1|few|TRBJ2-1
CSAPLTSGRSYNEQFF
TGCAGTGCCCCATTGACTAGCGGGAGATCCTACAATGAGCAGTTCTTC
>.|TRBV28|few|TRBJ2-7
CASSRYFPSSYEQYF
TGTGCCAGCAGCAGATACTTTCCGAGCTCCTACGAGCAGTACTTC
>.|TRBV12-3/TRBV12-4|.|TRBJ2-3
CASSLRVWGEVRTDTQYF
TGTGCCAGCAGTTTGAGAGTCTGGGGAGAGGTCCGCACAGATACGCAGTATTTT
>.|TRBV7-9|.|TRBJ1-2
CASSVERASTF
TGTGCCAGCAGCGTCGAACGGGCGAGCACCTTC
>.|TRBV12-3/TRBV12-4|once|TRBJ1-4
CASSFGTGALFF
.
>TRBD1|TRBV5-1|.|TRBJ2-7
CASSLEDRGVDEQYF
TGCGCCAGCAGCTTGGAGGACAGGGGCGTAGATGAGCAGTACTTC
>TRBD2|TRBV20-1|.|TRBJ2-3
CSAGARGSGRGSTDTQYF
TGCAGTGCTGGGGCCAGAGGAAGCGGGAGGGGGAGCACAGATACGCAGTATTTT
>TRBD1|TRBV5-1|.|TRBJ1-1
CASSSDFGTGDTEAFF
TGCGCCAGCAGCTCGGATTTCGGGACAGGGGACACTGAAGCTTTCTTT
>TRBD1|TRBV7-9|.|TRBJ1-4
CASSDRGLNEKLFF
TGTGCCAGCAGCGACAGGGGTTTAAATGAAAAACTGTTTTTT
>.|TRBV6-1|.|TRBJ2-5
CAGSRTSGTNEQYF
TGTGCCGGCTCAAGGACGTCAGGAACCAATGAGCAGTACTTC
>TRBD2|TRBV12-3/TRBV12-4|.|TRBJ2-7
CASRKKTRTSASYEQYF
TGTGCCAGCAGAAAGAAAACACGGACTAGCGCCTCCTACGAGCAGTACTTC
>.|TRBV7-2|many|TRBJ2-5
CASSLTGQDGVTQYF
TGTGCCAGCAGCCTAACAGGCCAAGATGGGGTGACCCAGTACTTC
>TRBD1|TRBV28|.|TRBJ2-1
CASSLTGTGVENEQFF
TGTGCCAGCAGTTTAACCGGGACAGGGGTAGAGAATGAGCAGTTCTTC
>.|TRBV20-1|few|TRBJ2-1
CSARDRYEQFF
TGCAGTGCTAGAGATCGGTATGAGCAGTTCTTC
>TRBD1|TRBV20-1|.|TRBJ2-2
CSAGTERDTGELFF
TGCAGTGCGGGGACAGAACGGGACACCGGGGAGCTGTTTTTT
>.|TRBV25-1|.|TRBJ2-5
CAGGDRNQETQYF
TGTGCCGGCGGTGACAGGAACCAAGAGACCCAGTACTTC
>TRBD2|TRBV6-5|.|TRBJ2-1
CASSYVSGGNSYNEQFF
TGTGCCAGCAGCTACGTTAGCGGGGGGAACTCCTACAATGAGCAGTTCTTC
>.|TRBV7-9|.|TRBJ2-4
CASSPQQNIQYF
TGTGCCAGCAGCCCCCAGCAAAACATTCAGTACTTC
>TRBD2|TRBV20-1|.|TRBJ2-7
CSAISKTSGTYEQYF
TGCAGTGCTATTTCAAAGACTAGCGGAACCTACGAGCAGTACTTC
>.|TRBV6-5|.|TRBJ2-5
CASSQETVSLTETQYF
TGTGCCAGCAGTCAGGAGACCGTTTCGCTCACAGAGACCCAGTACTTC
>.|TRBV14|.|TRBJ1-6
CASSQAESSPLHF
TGTGCCAGCAGCCAAGCTGAGAGTTCACCCCTCCACTTT